The clone carrying this T cell receptor beta chain was seen more than once but under ten times. The antigen remains unidentified. Researchers took RNA transcripts and amplified the TCR beta CDR3 regions from them. First-round RT-PCR with HTBI primers amplified the TCR CDR3 region. TCRdb analysed the multiplex PCR reads with MiXCR anew, one entry per CDR3 protein. Of 300,000 to 350,000 distinct CDR3 sequences listed, roughly 17% were seen once; the top ten hold approximately 35%. CDR3 length: 18 amino acids. Germline V CDR1 and CDR2: SGHKS, YYEKEE (reference sequence). V lost 3 bases, J lost 0 bases, and 8 bases stayed unmatched. This specimen belongs to a study of T cells in Graves' hyperthyroidism and ophthalmopathy. Whole-study findings and limits: Blood also carried most thyroid clonotypes expanded above 0.001.

Stability of Graves' hyperthyroidism was defined as absent ophthalmopathy progression within 18 months. This chain connects TRBV5-5 to TRBJ2-6, with 8 bases matching TRBD2. What was sequenced was blood. The clonotype originates from a young man with Graves' hyperthyroidism. CDR3 loop: CASSSYSGMNSGANVLTF. Here the CDR3 DNA reads TGTGCCAGCAGCTCTTATAGCGGGATGAACTCTGGGGCCAACGTCCTGACTTTC.